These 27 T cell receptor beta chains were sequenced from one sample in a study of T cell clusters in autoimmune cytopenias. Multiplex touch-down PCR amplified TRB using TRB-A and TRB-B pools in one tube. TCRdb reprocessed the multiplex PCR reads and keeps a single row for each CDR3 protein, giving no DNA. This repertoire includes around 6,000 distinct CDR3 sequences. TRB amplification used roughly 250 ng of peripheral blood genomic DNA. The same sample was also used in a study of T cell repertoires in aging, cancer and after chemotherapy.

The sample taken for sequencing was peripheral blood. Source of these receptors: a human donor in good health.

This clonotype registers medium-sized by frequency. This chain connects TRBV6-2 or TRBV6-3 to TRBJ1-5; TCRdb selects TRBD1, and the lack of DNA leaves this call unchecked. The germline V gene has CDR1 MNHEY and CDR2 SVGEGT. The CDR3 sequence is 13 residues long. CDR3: CATADRLYQPQHF.

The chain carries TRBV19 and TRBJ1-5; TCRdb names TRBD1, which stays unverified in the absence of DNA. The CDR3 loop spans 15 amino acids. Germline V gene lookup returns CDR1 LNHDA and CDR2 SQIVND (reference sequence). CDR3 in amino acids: CASNSGTGANQPQHF.

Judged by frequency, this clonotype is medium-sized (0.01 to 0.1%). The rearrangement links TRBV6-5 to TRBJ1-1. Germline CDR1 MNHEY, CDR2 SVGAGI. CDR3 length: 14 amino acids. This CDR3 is CASRRDGENTEAFF.

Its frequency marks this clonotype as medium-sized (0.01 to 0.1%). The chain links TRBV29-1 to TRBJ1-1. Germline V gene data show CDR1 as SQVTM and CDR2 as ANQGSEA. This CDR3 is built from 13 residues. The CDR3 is CSVVLITNGEAFF.

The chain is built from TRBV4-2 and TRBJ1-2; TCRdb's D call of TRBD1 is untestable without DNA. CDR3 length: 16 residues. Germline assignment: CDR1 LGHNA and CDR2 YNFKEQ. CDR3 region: CASSQETGANRFGYTF.

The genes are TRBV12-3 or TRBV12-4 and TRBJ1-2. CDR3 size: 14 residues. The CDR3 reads CASSSGGENYGYTF.

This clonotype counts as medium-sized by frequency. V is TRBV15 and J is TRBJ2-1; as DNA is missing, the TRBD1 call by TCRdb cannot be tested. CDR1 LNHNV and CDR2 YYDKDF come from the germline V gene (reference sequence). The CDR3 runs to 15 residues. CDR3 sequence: CATSREQGSFNEQFF. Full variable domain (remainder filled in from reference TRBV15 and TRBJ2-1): DAMVIQNPRYQVTQFGKPVTLSCSQTLNHNVMYWYQQKSSQAPKLLFHYYDKDFNNEADTPDNFQSRRPNTSFCFLDIRSPGLGDTAMYLCATSREQGSFNEQFFGPGTRLTVL.

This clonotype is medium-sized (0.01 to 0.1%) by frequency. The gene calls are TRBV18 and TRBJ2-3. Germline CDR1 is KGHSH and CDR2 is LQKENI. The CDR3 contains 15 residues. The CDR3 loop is CASSPPGTSKDTQYF.

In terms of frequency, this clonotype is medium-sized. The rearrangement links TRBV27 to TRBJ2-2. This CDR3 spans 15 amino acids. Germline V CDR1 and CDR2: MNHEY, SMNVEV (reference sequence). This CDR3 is CASTPGGANTGELFF.

The CDR3 loop is CSAIRDGNYEQYF. The chain combines TRBV20-1 with TRBJ2-7; TCRdb names TRBD1, which stays unverified in the absence of DNA. This CDR3 spans 13 amino acids. Germline-derived CDR1 and CDR2 are DFQATT and SNEGSKA (reference sequence).

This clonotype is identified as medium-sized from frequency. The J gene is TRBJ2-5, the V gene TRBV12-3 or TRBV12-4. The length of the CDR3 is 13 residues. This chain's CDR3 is CASEFSGQETQYF.

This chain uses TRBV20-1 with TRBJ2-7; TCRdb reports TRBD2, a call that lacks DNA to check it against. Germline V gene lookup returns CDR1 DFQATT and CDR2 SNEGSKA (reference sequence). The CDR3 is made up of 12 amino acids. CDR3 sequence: CSLGKGRNEQYF.

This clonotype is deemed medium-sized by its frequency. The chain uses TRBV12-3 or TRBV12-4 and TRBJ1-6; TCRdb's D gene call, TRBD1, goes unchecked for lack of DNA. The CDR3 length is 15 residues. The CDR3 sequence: CASSLLGRGDSPLHF.

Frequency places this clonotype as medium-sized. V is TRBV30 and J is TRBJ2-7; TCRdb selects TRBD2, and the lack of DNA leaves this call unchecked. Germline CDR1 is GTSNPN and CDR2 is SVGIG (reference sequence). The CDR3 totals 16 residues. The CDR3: CAWGFSPADSSYEQYF.

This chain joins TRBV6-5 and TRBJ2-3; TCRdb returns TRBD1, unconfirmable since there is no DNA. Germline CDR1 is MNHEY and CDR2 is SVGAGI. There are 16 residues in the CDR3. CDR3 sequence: CASRGTGGADRNTQYF.

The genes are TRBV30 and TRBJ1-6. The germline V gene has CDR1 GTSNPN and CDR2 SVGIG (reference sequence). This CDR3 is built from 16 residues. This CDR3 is CAWSVSAVDWGSPLHF.

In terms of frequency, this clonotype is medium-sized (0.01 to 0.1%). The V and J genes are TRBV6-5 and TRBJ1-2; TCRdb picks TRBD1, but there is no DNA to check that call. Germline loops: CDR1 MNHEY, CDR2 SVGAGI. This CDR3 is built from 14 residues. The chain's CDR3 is CASSDGTGTYGYTF.

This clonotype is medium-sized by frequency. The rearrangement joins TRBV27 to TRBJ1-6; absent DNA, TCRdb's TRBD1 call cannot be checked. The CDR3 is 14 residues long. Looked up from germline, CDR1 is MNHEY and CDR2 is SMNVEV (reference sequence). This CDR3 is CASSLGRGVGPLHF.

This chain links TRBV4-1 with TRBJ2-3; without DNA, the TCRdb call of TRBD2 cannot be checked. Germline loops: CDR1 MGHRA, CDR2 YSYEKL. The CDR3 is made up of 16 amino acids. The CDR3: CASSQWLAGGADTQYF.

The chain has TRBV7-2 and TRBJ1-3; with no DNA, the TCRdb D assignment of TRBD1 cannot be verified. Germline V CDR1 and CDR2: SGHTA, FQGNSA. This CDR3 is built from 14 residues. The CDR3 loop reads CASSSTGTGNTIYF.

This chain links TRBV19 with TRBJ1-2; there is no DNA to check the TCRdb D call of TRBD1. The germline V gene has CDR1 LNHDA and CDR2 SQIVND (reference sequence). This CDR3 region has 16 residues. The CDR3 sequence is CASKQGGRYSVYGYTF.

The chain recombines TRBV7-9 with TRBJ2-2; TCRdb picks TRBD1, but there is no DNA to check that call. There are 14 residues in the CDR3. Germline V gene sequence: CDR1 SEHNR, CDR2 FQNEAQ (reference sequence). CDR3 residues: CASNGQLNTGELFF.

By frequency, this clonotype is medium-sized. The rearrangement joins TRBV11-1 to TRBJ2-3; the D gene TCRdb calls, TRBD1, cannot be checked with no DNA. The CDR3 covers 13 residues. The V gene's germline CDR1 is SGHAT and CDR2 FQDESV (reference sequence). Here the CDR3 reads CASSYSLRDTQYF.

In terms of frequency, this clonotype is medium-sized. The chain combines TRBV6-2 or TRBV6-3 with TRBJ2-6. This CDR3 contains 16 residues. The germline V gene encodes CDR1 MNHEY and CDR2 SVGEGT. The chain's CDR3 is CASSYSHVSGANVLTF.

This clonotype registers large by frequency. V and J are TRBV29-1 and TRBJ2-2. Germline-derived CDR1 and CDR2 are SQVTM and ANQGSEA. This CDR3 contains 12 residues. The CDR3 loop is CSVSKNTGELFF.

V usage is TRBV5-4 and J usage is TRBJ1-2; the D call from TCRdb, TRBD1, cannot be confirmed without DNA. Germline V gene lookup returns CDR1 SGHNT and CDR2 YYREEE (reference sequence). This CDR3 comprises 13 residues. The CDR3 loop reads CASSLTGVGGYTF.

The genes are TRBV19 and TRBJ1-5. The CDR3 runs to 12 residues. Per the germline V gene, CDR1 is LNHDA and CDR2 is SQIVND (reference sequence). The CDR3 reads CASSMRFQPQHF. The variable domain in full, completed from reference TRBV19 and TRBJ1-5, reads DGGITQSPKYLFRKEGQNVTLSCEQNLNHDAMYWYRQDPGQGLRLIYYSQIVNDFQKGDIAEGYSVSREKKESFPLTVTSAQKNPTAFYLCASSMRFQPQHFGDGTRLSIL.